This T cell receptor (beta chain) is from a study of blood T cell repertoires in COVID-19. Turning to the study itself: The United States, Italy and Spain supplied acute and convalescent COVID-19 samples.

The method was immunoSEQ multiplex PCR; TCRdb's version includes in-frame clones alone and lacks a portion of them. Of fewer than 250,000 clones detected, 82% appear once; the ten largest clones hold less than 9.5%. The origin of this receptor is a woman in her sixties or seventies with COVID-19, enrolled during active disease. The sequenced sample consisted of peripheral blood.

The CDR3 protein is CASRVSRNNEKLFF. CDR3 coding DNA: TGTGCCAGCCGGGTTTCGAGAAATAATGAAAAACTGTTTTTT. The chain uses TRBV27 and TRBJ1-4; D call uncertain. Trimming took off 8 bases at V and 4 bases at J, with 14 bases between the two ends. Germline-derived CDR1 and CDR2 are MNHEY and SMNVEV (reference sequence). CDR3 size: 14 residues.